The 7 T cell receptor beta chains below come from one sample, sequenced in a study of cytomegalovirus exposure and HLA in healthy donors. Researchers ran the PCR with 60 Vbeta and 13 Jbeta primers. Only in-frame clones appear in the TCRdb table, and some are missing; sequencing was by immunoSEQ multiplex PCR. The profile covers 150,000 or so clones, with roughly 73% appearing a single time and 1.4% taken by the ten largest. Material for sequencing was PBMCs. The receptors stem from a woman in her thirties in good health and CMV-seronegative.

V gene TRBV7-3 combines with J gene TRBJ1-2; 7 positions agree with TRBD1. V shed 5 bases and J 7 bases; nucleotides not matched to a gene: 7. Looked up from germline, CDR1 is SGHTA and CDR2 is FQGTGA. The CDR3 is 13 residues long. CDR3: CASSLGQKRGYTF. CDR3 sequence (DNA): TGTGCCAGCAGCCTGGGACAGAAGCGTGGCTACACCTTC. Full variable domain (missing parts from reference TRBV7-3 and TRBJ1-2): GAGVSQTPSNKVTEKGKYVELRCDPISGHTALYWYRQSLGQGPEFLIYFQGTGAADDSGLPNDRFFAVRPEGSVSTLKIQRTERGDSAVYLCASSLGQKRGYTFGSGTRLTVV.

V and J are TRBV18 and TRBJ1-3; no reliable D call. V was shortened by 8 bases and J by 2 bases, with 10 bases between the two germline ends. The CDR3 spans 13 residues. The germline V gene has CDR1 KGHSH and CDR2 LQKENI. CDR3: CASASGTGNTIYF. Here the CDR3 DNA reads TGTGCCAGCGCGTCCGGGACTGGAAACACCATATATTTT.

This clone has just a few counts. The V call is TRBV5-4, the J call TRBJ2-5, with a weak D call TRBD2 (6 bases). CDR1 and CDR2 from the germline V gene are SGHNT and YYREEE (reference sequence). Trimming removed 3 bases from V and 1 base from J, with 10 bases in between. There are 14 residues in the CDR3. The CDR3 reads CASSSPGGQETQYF. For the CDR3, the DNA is TGTGCCAGCAGCTCGCCCGGGGGCCAAGAGACCCAGTACTTC.

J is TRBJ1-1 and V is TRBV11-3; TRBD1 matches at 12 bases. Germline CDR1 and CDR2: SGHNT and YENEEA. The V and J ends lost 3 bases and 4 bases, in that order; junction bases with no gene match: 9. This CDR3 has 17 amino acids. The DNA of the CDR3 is TGTGCCAGCAGCTTCCTTCGGGGACAGGGGGCAGGCACTGAAGCTTTCTTT. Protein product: CASSFLRGQGAGTEAFF.

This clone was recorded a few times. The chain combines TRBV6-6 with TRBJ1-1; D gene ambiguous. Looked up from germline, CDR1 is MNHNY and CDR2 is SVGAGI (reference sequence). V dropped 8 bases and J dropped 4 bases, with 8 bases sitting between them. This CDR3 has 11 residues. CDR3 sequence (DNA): TGTGCCAGCGTGCGGGTCACTGAAGCTTTCTTT. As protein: CASVRVTEAFF.

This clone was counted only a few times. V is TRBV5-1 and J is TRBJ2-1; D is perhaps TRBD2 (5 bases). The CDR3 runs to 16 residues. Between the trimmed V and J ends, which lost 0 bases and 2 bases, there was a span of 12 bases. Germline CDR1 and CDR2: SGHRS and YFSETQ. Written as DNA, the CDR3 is TGCGCCAGCAGCTTGGCCGGTACGAGGGCCTACAATGAGCAGTTCTTC. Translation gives CASSLAGTRAYNEQFF.

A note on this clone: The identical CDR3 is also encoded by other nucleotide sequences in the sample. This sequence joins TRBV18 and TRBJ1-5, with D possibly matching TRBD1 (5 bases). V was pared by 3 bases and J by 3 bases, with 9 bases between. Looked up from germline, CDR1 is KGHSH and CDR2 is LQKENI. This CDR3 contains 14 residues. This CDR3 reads CASSPGGTNQPQHF. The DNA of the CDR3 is TGTGCCAGCTCACCTGGAGGGACCAATCAGCCCCAGCATTTT.